The subject of this entry is one T cell receptor beta chain. Its target is not known. Sequencing relied on immunoSEQ assay v3.0, run at survey level. The data were produced by immunoSEQ multiplex PCR, yet TCRdb's version contains in-frame clones alone and is incomplete. The table lists under 8,000 clones, 73% of them singletons. This sample was taken from a study of long-term antiretroviral therapy in people with HIV. Across the study: The earliest samples predate the 2015 immediate-ART recommendation by about a decade. Study-wide findings and caveats: HIV repertoires showed narrower CDR3 length ranges than controls. No data were available on ART adherence, viral resistance or therapy changes.

Germline V gene sequence: CDR1 LNHDA, CDR2 SQIVND (reference sequence). CDR3 length: 12 residues. V was clipped by 10 bases and J by 2 bases, with 9 bases between them. Specimen: unsorted PBMCs, collected 0.2 years after starting antiretroviral therapy. This chain joins TRBV19 and TRBJ1-3; D gene uncertain. The source of this sequence is a man in his forties with HIV. The CDR3 reads CATADPGNTIYF. The CDR3 DNA is TGTGCCACCGCAGATCCTGGAAACACCATATATTTT.